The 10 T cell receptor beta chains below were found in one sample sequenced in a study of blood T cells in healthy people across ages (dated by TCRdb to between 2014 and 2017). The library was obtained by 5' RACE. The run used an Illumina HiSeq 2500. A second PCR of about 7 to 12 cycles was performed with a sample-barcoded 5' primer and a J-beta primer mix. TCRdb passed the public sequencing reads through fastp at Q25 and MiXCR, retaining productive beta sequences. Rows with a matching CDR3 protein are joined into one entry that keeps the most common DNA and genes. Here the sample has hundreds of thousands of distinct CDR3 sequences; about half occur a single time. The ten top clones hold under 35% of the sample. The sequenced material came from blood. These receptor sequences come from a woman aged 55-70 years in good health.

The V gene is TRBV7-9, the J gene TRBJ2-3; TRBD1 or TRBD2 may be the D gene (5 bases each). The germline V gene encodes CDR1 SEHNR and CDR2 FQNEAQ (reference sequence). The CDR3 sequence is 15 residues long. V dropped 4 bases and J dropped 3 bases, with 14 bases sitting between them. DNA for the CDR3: TGTGCCAGCAGCTCGGGGCAGGAGAAGACAGATACGCAGTATTTT. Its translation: CASSSGQEKTDTQYF.

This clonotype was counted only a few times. The CDR3: CASSPGTGPETQYF. The CDR3 nucleotides are TGTGCCAGCTCACCCGGGACAGGGCCAGAGACCCAGTACTTC. V usage is TRBV18 and J usage is TRBJ2-5; 9 nucleotides agree with TRBD1. The CDR3 runs 14 residues. Per germline, CDR1 KGHSH and CDR2 LQKENI. The junction had 3 bases not matched to a gene; V was cut back by 3 bases and J by 4 bases.

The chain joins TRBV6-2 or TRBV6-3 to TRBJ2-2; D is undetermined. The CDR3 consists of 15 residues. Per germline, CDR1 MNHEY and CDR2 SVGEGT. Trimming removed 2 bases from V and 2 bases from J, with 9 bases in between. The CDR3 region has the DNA TGTGCCAGCAGTTACGGACCAGTAAACACCGGGGAGCTGTTTTTT. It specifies CASSYGPVNTGELFF.

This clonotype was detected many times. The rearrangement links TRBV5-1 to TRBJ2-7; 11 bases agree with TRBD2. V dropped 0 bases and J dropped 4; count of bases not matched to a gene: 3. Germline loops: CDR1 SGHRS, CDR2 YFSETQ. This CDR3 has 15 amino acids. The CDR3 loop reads CASSLALAGVYEQYF. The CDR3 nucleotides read TGCGCCAGCAGCTTGGCACTAGCGGGAGTATACGAGCAGTACTTC.

CDR3 sequence: CATSDSRGTEAFF. The CDR3 DNA sequence: TGTGCCACCAGTGACTCCAGGGGCACTGAAGCTTTCTTT. The V call is TRBV24-1, the J call TRBJ1-1; possible D gene TRBD1, 6 bases. Germline V gene sequence: CDR1 KGHDR, CDR2 SFDVKD. The CDR3 contains 13 residues. Trimming pared 4 bases from V and 4 bases from J, leaving 9 bases between.

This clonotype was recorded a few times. DNA of the CDR3: TGTGCCAGCAGCCAAGGGTTTGCATTAGCCAAAAACATTCAGTACTTC. This sequence encodes CASSQGFALAKNIQYF. The rearrangement links TRBV3-1 to TRBJ2-4; D is ambiguous. This CDR3 comprises 16 residues. Trimming pared 1 base from V and 0 bases from J, leaving 10 bases between. Looked up from germline, CDR1 is LGHDT and CDR2 is YNNKEL (reference sequence).

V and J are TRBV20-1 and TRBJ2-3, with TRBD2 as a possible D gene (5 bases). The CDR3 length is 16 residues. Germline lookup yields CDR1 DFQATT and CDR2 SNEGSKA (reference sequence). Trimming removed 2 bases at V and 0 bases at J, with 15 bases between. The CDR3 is CSARNRGWTSTDTQYF. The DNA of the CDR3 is TGCAGTGCTAGAAACCGCGGGTGGACTAGCACAGATACGCAGTATTTT.

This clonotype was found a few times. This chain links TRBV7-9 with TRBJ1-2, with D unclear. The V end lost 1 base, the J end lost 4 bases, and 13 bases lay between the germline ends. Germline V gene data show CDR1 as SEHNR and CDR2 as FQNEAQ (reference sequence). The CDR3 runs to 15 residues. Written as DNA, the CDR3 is TGTGCCAGCAGCTTAGTTCCCAGGATGGTCTATGGCTACACCTTC. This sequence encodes CASSLVPRMVYGYTF.

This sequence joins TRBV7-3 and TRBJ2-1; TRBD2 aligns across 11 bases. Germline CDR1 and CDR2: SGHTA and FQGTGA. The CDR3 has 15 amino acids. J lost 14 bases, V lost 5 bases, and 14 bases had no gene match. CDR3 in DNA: TGTGCCAGCAGCCCCGGACTAGCGGGTACCTCTCGAAAGTTCTTC. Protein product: CASSPGLAGTSRKFF.

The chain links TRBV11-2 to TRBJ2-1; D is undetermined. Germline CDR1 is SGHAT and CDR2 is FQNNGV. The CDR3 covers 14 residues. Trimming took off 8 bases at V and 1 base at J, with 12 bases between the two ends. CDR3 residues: CASAFYLSYNEQFF. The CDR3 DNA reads TGTGCCAGCGCGTTTTATCTTTCCTACAATGAGCAGTTCTTC.